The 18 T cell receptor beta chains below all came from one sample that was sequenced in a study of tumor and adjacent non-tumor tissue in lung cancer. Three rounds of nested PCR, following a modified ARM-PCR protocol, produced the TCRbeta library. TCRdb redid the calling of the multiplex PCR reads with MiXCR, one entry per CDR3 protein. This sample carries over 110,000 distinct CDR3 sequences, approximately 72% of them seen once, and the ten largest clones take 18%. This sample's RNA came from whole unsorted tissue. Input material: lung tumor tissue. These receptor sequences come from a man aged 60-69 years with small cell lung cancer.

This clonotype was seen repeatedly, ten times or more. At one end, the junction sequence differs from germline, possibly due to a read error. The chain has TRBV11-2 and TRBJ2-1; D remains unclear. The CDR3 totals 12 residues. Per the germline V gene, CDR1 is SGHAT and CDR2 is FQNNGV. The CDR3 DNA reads TGTGCCAGCAGCTTCGACCTAAGTGAGCAGCTCTTC. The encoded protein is CASSFDLSEQLF.

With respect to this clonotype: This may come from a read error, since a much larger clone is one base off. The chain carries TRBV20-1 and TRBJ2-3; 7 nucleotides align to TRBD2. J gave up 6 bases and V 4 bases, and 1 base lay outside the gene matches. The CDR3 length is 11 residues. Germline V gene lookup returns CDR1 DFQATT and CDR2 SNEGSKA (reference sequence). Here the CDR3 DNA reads TGCAGTGCTATACTAGCGGATACGCAGTATTTT. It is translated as CSAILADTQYF.

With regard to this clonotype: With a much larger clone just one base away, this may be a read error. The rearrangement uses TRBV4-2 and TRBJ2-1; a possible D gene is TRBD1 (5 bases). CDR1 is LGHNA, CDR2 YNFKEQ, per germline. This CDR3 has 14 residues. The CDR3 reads CPSSHLGLANEQFF. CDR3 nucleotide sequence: TGTCCCAGCAGCCACTTGGGGCTTGCAAATGAGCAGTTCTTC.

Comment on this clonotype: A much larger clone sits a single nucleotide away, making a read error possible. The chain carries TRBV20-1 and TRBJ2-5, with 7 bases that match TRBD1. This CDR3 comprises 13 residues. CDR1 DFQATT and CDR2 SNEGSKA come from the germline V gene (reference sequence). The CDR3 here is CSPRGPQGETQYF. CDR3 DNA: TGCAGTCCTAGGGGGCCGCAGGGGGAGACCCAGTACTTC.

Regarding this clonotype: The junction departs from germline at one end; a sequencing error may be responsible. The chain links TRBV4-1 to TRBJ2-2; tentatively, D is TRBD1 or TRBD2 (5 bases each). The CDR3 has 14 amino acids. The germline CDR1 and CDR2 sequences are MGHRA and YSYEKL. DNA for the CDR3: TGCGCCAGCAGCCGCGCCCAGCGAACCGGGGACCTGTTTTTT. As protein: CASSRAQRTGDLFF.

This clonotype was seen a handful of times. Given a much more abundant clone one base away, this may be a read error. As DNA, the CDR3 is TGCAGTGCGTCGGGCAGGGAACAGCCCCAGCATTTT. Its translation: CSASGREQPQHF. The J gene is TRBJ1-5, the V gene TRBV20-1; maybe TRBD1 (5 bases). With 6 bases removed from V and 7 bases from J, the gap between germline ends came to 13 bases. This CDR3 region has 12 residues. CDR1 and CDR2 (germline): DFQATT, SNEGSKA (reference sequence).

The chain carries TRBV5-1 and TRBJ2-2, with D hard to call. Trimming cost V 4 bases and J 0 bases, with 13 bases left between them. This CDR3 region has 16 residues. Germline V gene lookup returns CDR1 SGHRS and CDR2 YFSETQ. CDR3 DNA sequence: TGCGCCAGCAGCCGTGTCGCTGACCCGAACACCGGGGAGCTGTTTTTT. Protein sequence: CASSRVADPNTGELFF.

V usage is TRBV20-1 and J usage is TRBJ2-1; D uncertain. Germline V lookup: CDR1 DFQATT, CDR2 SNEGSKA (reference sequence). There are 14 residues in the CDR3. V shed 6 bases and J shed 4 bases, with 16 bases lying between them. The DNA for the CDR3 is TGCAGTGCCCGGATTAGCCCAGTGTACAATGAGCAGTTCTTC. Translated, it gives CSARISPVYNEQFF.

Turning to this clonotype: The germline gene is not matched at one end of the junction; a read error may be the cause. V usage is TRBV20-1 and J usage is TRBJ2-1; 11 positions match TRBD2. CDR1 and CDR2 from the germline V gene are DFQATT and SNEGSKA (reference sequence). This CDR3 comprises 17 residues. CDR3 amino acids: CSAPALAGVGSYNERFF. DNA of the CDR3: TGCAGTGCTCCGGCACTAGCGGGAGTAGGCTCCTACAATGAGCGGTTCTTC.

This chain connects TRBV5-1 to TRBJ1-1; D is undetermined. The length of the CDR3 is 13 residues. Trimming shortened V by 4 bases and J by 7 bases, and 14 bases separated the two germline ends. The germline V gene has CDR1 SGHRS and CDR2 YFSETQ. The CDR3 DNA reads TGCGCCAGCAGCATGACCGCAAAGGATGAAGCTTTCTTT. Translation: CASSMTAKDEAFF.

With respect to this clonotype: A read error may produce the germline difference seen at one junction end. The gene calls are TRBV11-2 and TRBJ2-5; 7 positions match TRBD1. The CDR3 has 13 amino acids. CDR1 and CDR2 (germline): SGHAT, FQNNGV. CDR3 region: CARSRGIGETQYF. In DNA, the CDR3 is TGTGCCAGGAGCAGGGGGATTGGGGAGACCCAATACTTC.

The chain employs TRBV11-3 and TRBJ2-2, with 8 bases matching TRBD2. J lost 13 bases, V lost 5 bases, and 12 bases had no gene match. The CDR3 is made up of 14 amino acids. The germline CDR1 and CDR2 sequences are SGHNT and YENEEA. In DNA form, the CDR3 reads TGTGCCAGCAGCGTAGGTCTATATAGCGGGATGCTGTTTTTT. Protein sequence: CASSVGLYSGMLFF. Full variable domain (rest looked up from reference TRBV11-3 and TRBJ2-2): EAGVVQSPRYKIIEKKQPVAFWCNPISGHNTLYWYLQNLGQGPELLIRYENEEAVDDSQLPKDRFSAERLKGVDSTLKIQPAELGDSAVYLCASSVGLYSGMLFFGEGSRLTVL.

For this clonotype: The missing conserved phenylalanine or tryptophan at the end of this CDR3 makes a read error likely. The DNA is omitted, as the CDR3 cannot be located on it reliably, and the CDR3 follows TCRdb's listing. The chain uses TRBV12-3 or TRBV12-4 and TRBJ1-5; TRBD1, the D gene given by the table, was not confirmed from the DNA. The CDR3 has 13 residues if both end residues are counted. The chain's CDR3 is CASSLGRNQPQHC.

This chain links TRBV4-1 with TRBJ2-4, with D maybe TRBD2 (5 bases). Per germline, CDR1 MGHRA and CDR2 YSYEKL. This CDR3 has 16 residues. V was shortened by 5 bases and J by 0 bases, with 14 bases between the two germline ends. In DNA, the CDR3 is TGCGCCAGCAGCGGGGAGATTTCACTAGCCAAAAACATTCAGTACTTC. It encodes CASSGEISLAKNIQYF.

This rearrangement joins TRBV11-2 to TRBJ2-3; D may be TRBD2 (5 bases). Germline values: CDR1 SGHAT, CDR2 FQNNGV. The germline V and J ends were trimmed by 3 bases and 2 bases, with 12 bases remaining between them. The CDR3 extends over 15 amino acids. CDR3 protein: CASSFSVYHTDTQYF. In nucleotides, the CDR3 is TGTGCCAGCAGCTTTAGCGTGTATCACACAGATACGCAGTATTTT.

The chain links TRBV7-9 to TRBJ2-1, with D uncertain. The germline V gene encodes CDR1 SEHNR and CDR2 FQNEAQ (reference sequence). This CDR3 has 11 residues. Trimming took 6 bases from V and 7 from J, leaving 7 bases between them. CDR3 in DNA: TGTGCCAGCAGTCCTAGTAATGAGCAGTTCTTC. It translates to CASSPSNEQFF.

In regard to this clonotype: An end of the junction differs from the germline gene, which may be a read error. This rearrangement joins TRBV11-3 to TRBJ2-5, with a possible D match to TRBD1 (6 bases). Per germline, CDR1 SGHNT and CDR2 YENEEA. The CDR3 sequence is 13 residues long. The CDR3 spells CASSLDSAETQYF. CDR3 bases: TGTGCCAGCAGTCTGGACAGCGCAGAGACCCAATACTTC. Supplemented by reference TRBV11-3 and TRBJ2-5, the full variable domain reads EAGVVQSPRYKIIEKKQPVAFWCNPISGHNTLYWYLQNLGQGPELLIRYENEEAVDDSQLPKDRFSAERLKGVDSTLKIQPAELGDSAVYLCASSLDSAETQYFGPGTRLLVL.

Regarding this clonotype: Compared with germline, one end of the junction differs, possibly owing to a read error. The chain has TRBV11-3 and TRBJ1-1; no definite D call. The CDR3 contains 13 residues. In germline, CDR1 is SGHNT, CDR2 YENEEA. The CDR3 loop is CASSLEGGIEAVF. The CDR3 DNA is TGTGCCAGCAGCTTAGAGGGAGGCATTGAAGCAGTCTTT.